The rows below give T cell receptor beta chains drawn from one sample of a study of T cells in Graves' hyperthyroidism and ophthalmopathy. TCRdb itself ran the multiplex PCR reads through MiXCR, one entry per CDR3 protein. The sample includes 200,000 to 250,000 distinct CDR3 sequences, under 20% of them seen just once. The sequenced material came from blood. These receptors were taken from a man in his forties or fifties with Graves' hyperthyroidism. Each CDR3 is given with its conserved first and last residue. A D gene is named only where the DNA matches it firmly. Some rows have no size entry. The others give once, few or many, or a class for an expanded clone.

CASSFLRTPSYNEQFF,TGTGCCAGCAGCTTTCTGCGGACTCCCTCCTACAATGAGCAGTTCTTC,many,-,TRBJ2-1,TRBV11-2
CASSALGVSGNQFF,TGTGCCAGCAGTGCCCTCGGTGTTAGCGGGAATCAGTTCTTC,-,TRBD2,TRBJ2-1,TRBV2
CASSFGQLNYGYTF,TGTGCCAGCAGTTTCGGACAGCTTAACTATGGCTACACCTTC,few,-,TRBJ1-2,TRBV28
CASSQGTTGRNQPQHF,TGTGCCAGCAGCCAAGGAACTACAGGGCGCAATCAGCCCCAGCATTTT,-,-,TRBJ1-5,TRBV3-1
CASSVDWQGLYEQYF,TGTGCCAGCAGCGTAGACTGGCAGGGGTTATACGAGCAGTACTTC,many,-,TRBJ2-7,TRBV9
CASGELGNTIYF,TGTGCCAGTGGAGAACTTGGAAACACCATATATTTT,few,-,TRBJ1-3,TRBV19
CASSRGFSYGYTF,TGTGCCAGCAGCCGTGGGTTTTCTTATGGCTACACCTTC,-,-,TRBJ1-2,TRBV14
CASSPSGAGGTDTQYF,TGCGCCAGCTCCCCCTCGGGAGCGGGAGGGACAGATACGCAGTATTTT,-,TRBD2,TRBJ2-3,TRBV5-1
CASSSPGQPYGYTF,TGTGCCAGCAGCTCACCGGGACAGCCCTATGGCTACACCTTC,many,TRBD1,TRBJ1-2,TRBV6-1
CASSPSQQVSYEQYF,TGTGCCAGCAGTCCTAGTCAACAAGTCTCCTACGAGCAGTACTTC,many,-,TRBJ2-7,TRBV12-3/TRBV12-4
CSARDGAGVGADTQYF,TGCAGTGCTAGAGATGGGGCGGGAGTCGGGGCGGATACGCAGTATTTT,few,TRBD2,TRBJ2-3,TRBV20-1
CSADNIQGIQETQYF,TGCAGTGCTGATAACATACAGGGAATCCAAGAGACCCAGTACTTC,few,-,TRBJ2-5,TRBV20-1
CASSSATGRGYTF,TGTGCCAGCAGTTCGGCGACAGGGCGTGGCTACACCTTC,many,TRBD1,TRBJ1-2,TRBV28
CASSSGLGLAGTDTQYF,TGCGCCAGCAGCTCTGGTCTAGGACTAGCGGGCACAGATACGCAGTATTTT,once,TRBD2,TRBJ2-3,TRBV5-1
CASSRLLGGDYEQYF,TGCGCCAGCAGCCGCCTCCTCGGGGGGGACTACGAGCAGTACTTC,-,TRBD2,TRBJ2-7,TRBV4-1
CASRPTQGSPLHF,TGTGCCAGCAGGCCGACACAGGGTTCACCCCTCCACTTT,many,-,TRBJ1-6,TRBV12-3/TRBV12-4
CASSLTRWGIQPQHF,TGTGCCAGCAGCCTCACCCGGTGGGGTATCCAGCCCCAGCATTTT,many,-,TRBJ1-5,TRBV3-1
CASRLRRGPNTEAFF,TGTGCCAGTAGACTCCGGAGGGGGCCGAACACTGAAGCTTTCTTT,few,TRBD1,TRBJ1-1,TRBV19
CASSLFRAFGAPSSYNEQFF,TGTGCCAGCAGCTTGTTCAGGGCTTTTGGAGCGCCGAGCTCCTACAATGAGCAGTTCTTC,many,-,TRBJ2-1,TRBV5-6
CASSLASAGRLYGYIF,TGTGCCAGCAGCTTAGCGTCAGCAGGGAGGCTGTATGGCTACATCTTC,once,-,TRBJ1-2,TRBV7-9
CASNRRELTRSSYNEQFF,TGTGCCAGCAACCGACGGGAACTAACGCGGAGCTCCTACAATGAGCAGTTCTTC,many,-,TRBJ2-1,TRBV7-8
CASSLLGGLNEQFF,TGTGCCAGCAGTTTACTGGGCGGTCTCAATGAGCAGTTCTTC,many,-,TRBJ2-1,TRBV28
CASSPGTNTDTQYF,TGTGCCAGCAGCCCCGGGACTAACACAGATACGCAGTATTTT,many,TRBD2,TRBJ2-3,TRBV11-3
CASSFEAGRETQYF,TGTGCCAGCAGCTTTGAGGCGGGACGGGAGACCCAGTACTTC,-,-,TRBJ2-5,TRBV5-4
CASSALAGPYNEQFF,TGTGCCAGCAGTGCTCTAGCGGGTCCCTACAATGAGCAGTTCTTC,-,TRBD2,TRBJ2-1,TRBV25-1
CASSYKGGPYTEAFF,TGTGCCAGCAGTTACAAGGGGGGCCCATACACTGAAGCTTTCTTT,few,-,TRBJ1-1,TRBV6-5
CASSYSMGNEQFF,TGTGCCAGCAGTTACTCGATGGGTAATGAGCAGTTCTTC,many,-,TRBJ2-1,TRBV6-6
CASSDRRTGPGYTF,TGTGCCAGCAGCGACCGAAGGACAGGACCTGGCTACACCTTC,few,TRBD1,TRBJ1-2,TRBV7-8
CASSWDREGVTIYF,TGTGCCAGCAGTTGGGACAGGGAAGGAGTCACCATATATTTT,-,TRBD1,TRBJ1-3,TRBV6-2/TRBV6-3
CASSPGTGDSYEQYF,TGTGCTAGCAGCCCCGGGACAGGGGACTCCTACGAGCAGTACTTC,many,TRBD1,TRBJ2-7,TRBV7-7
CASSIRGQGSNQPQHF,TGTGCCAGTAGTATTAGGGGACAGGGCTCAAATCAGCCCCAGCATTTT,-,TRBD1,TRBJ1-5,TRBV19
CASTPLAGGRNEQFF,TGTGCCAGCACCCCCCTGGCGGGAGGAAGGAATGAGCAGTTCTTC,many,TRBD2,TRBJ2-1,TRBV27
CASSQFSPDRAGEKLFF,TGTGCCAGCAGCCAATTCTCGCCGGACAGGGCAGGAGAAAAACTGTTTTTT,many,TRBD1,TRBJ1-4,TRBV4-2
CAWSSRGGGETQYF,TGTGCCTGGAGTTCCCGGGGGGGGGGAGAGACCCAGTACTTC,-,TRBD2,TRBJ2-5,TRBV30
CAGSAIAEGWTGELFF,TGTGCCGGCAGTGCCATAGCGGAGGGGTGGACCGGGGAGCTGTTTTTT,few,-,TRBJ2-2,TRBV6-1
CASSYPDGNTEAFF,TGTGCCAGCAGCTATCCTGACGGGAACACTGAAGCTTTCTTT,many,-,TRBJ1-1,TRBV28
CASSPRDSQAQFF,TGTGCCAGCAGCCCACGGGACTCCCAAGCGCAGTTCTTC,few,-,TRBJ2-1,TRBV7-3
CSARARLAGVPDTQYF,TGCAGTGCTAGAGCGAGACTAGCGGGAGTACCAGATACGCAGTATTTT,many,TRBD2,TRBJ2-3,TRBV20-1
CASSILAGGPVDTQYF,TGTGCCAGCAGCATCCTAGCGGGAGGGCCGGTGGATACGCAGTATTTT,few,TRBD2,TRBJ2-3,TRBV7-3
CAWSDRVTGELFF,TGTGCCTGGAGTGACAGGGTTACCGGGGAGCTGTTTTTT,many,-,TRBJ2-2,TRBV30
CASSLNGVGGYGYTF,TGTGCCAGCAGTTTAAATGGTGTTGGGGGGTATGGCTACACCTTC,-,-,TRBJ1-2,TRBV28
CASSNSFRGYNEQFF,TGTGCCAGCAGCAACAGTTTTAGAGGCTACAATGAGCAGTTCTTC,many,-,TRBJ2-1,TRBV11-2
CASRHRRVNTEAFF,TGTGCCAGCAGGCACCGTCGGGTGAACACTGAAGCTTTCTTT,many,-,TRBJ1-1,TRBV12-3/TRBV12-4
CASSHMGGTDTQYF,TGCGCCAGCAGCCATATGGGGGGCACAGATACGCAGTATTTT,few,-,TRBJ2-3,TRBV4-1
CASSAAHGTYNEQFF,TGCGCCAGCAGCGCGGCCCACGGCACCTACAATGAGCAGTTCTTC,-,-,TRBJ2-1,TRBV5-1
CASSGSGLYEQYF,TGTGCCAGCAGTGGGTCCGGTTTATACGAGCAGTACTTC,few,-,TRBJ2-7,TRBV11-3
CASSLAGGWGYEQYF,TGTGCCAGCAGCTTAGCGGGGGGATGGGGATACGAGCAGTACTTC,many,TRBD2,TRBJ2-7,TRBV11-2
CATDWGGVSNQPQHF,TGTGCCACCGACTGGGGAGGGGTTAGCAATCAGCCCCAGCATTTT,-,-,TRBJ1-5,TRBV19
CASSARRGGAFF,TGTGCCAGCAGTGCGAGGAGGGGTGGCGCTTTCTTT,many,-,TRBJ1-1,TRBV6-1
CASSLRDSQETQYF,TGCGCCAGCAGCTTGCGGGACAGCCAAGAGACCCAGTACTTC,many,TRBD1,TRBJ2-5,TRBV5-1
CASSFSWGGREETQYF,TGCGCCAGCAGCTTCAGTTGGGGCGGTAGAGAGGAGACCCAGTACTTC,few,-,TRBJ2-5,TRBV5-1
CASSLGTGLGSLHF,TGTGCCAGCAGTTTAGGGACAGGCCTGGGATCCCTCCACTTT,many,TRBD1,TRBJ1-6,TRBV12-3/TRBV12-4
CSVKPTQTDTQYF,TGCAGCGTAAAGCCTACTCAAACAGATACGCAGTATTTT,-,-,TRBJ2-3,TRBV29-1